This T cell receptor (beta chain) is from a study of vaccination and CD4 T cells after COVID-19. With the Oncomine TCR Beta short-read assay, DNA from cultured CD4+ T cells was sequenced. TCRdb ran MiXCR on the PCR reads and lists one entry per CDR3 protein. The sample lists approximately 14,000 distinct CDR3 sequences; 40% to 60% were seen once. The germline V gene has CDR1 MNHEY and CDR2 SMNVEV (reference sequence). The CDR3 loop spans 14 amino acids. V gave up 6 bases and J gave up 9 bases, with 18 bases separating them. A remark on this clonotype: The target antigen is unknown.

The treatment: approximately nine-day PBMC culture with coronavirus spike peptide pools or control peptides (ViraFEST assay). ViraFEST used peptide pools to expand antigen-specific T cells, then sequenced TCRs. The chain has TRBV27 and TRBJ2-1; D uncertain. This clonotype was sampled from a human donor who had recovered from COVID-19. The sequenced sample consisted of CD4+ T cells from blood, cultured in vitro. The CDR3 DNA follows: TGTGCCAGCAGCCCCCTGGCGGCTGGTGGTGAGCAGTTCTTC. This encodes CASSPLAAGGEQFF.